The rows below give T cell receptor beta chains drawn from one sample of a study of blood T cell repertoires in COVID-19. Sequencing used immunoSEQ multiplex PCR; TCRdb keeps in-frame clones, though not all of them. The sample shows 200,000 or so clones, 80% to 90% of them seen only once. Sequencing was performed on PBMCs or T cells enriched from blood (not recorded which). Receptors were obtained from a young woman in a cohort exposed to, infected with or recovered from COVID-19 (not recorded which). Each CDR3 is given with its conserved first and last residue. A D gene is named only where the DNA matches it firmly. Where a row states a size, it is once, few, many or the class of an expanded clone; other rows omit it.

once	TRBV9	.	TRBJ1-5	CASSVGPERIQPQHF	TGTGCCAGCAGCGTAGGCCCCGAGAGGATTCAGCCCCAGCATTTT
.	TRBV19	TRBD1	TRBJ1-3	CASEGASGNTIYF	TGTGCCAGCGAGGGGGCGTCTGGAAACACCATATATTTT
once	TRBV2	.	TRBJ1-2	CASSERQGFYGYTF	TGTGCCAGCAGTGAACGGCAGGGCTTCTATGGCTACACCTTC
.	TRBV7-6	.	TRBJ1-3	CASSDLSSSGNTIYF	TGTGCCAGCAGCGACTTAAGCTCCTCTGGAAACACCATATATTTT
once	TRBV10-3	TRBD2	TRBJ2-1	CATGLADNEQFF	TGTGCCACGGGACTAGCGGACAATGAGCAGTTCTTC
.	TRBV7-9	TRBD1	TRBJ2-2	CASSLTTGVKTGELFF	TGTGCCAGCAGCCTCACAACAGGGGTGAAAACCGGGGAGCTGTTTTTT
.	TRBV19	.	TRBJ2-3	CASSRLASTDTQYF	TGTGCCAGTAGTCGGCTAGCAAGCACAGATACGCAGTATTTT
once	TRBV24-1	TRBD1	TRBJ2-1	CATSDPAGGNEQFF	TGTGCCACCAGTGACCCGGCAGGGGGCAATGAGCAGTTCTTC
.	TRBV5-4	.	TRBJ2-1	CASSLEGGIDSHEQFF	TGTGCCAGCAGCTTGGAGGGCGGGATTGATAGCCATGAGCAGTTCTTC
.	TRBV10-1	.	TRBJ2-5	CASSESTGSAVETQYF	TGCGCCAGCAGTGAGTCGACTGGGAGCGCGGTTGAGACCCAGTACTTC
.	TRBV3-1/TRBV3-2	TRBD2	TRBJ2-1	CASSQDVALAGGSFWRYNEQFF	TGTGCCAGCAGCCAAGATGTAGCGCTAGCGGGGGGGAGTTTTTGGCGCTACAATGAGCAGTTCTTC
.	TRBV18	TRBD2	TRBJ2-7	CASALAVAYEQYF	TGTGCCAGCGCTCTAGCGGTGGCCTACGAGCAGTACTTC
.	TRBV3-1/TRBV3-2	.	TRBJ1-3	CASSAGLGNTIYF	TGTGCCAGCAGTGCAGGACTGGGAAACACCATATATTTT
.	TRBV2	.	TRBJ2-2	CASSPTMGAGGGELFF	TGTGCCAGCAGCCCGACCATGGGGGCAGGCGGCGGGGAGCTGTTTTTT
.	TRBV9	TRBD2	TRBJ2-1	CASSVDGGLDIEQFF	TGTGCCAGCAGCGTAGATGGAGGACTAGACATTGAGCAGTTCTTC
.	TRBV13	.	TRBJ2-2	CASSLAAGNGELFF	TGTGCCAGCAGCTTAGCTGCAGGGAACGGGGAGCTGTTTTTT
.	TRBV2	.	TRBJ1-5	CASGQTFSNQPQHF	TGTGCCAGCGGACAGACCTTTAGCAATCAGCCCCAGCATTTT
.	TRBV28	.	TRBJ2-7	CASSFSSAGSYEQYF	TGTGCCAGCAGTTTCTCCTCGGCAGGGTCCTACGAGCAGTACTTC
.	TRBV2	TRBD2	TRBJ2-1	CASSEERGAYNEQFF	TGTGCCAGCAGTGAAGAGCGGGGGGCCTACAATGAGCAGTTCTTC
.	TRBV9	TRBD1	TRBJ1-3	CASSDGTGSYSGNTIYF	TGTGCCAGCAGCGACGGGACAGGTAGTTATTCTGGAAACACCATATATTTT
.	TRBV18	.	TRBJ1-2	CASSPPAEPNYGYTF	TGTGCCAGCTCACCACCGGCAGAACCTAACTATGGCTACACCTTC
once	TRBV15	.	TRBJ1-5	CATSRDHRQARNQPQHF	TGTGCCACCAGCAGAGACCATAGACAGGCCCGCAATCAGCCCCAGCATTTT
.	TRBV11-3	.	TRBJ1-1	CASSSTENTEAFF	TGTGCCAGCAGCTCAACAGAGAACACTGAAGCTTTCTTT
.	TRBV27	.	TRBJ1-1	CASSLTENTEAFF	TGTGCCAGCAGTCTAACAGAGAACACTGAAGCTTTCTTT
.	TRBV6-5	.	TRBJ1-1	CASVTPGSSEAFF	TGTGCCAGCGTCACCCCCGGGAGTTCTGAAGCTTTCTTT
once	TRBV5-1	.	TRBJ2-7	CASSLGGPGSNEQYF	TGCGCCAGCAGCTTGGGAGGTCCGGGGAGTAACGAGCAGTACTTC
.	TRBV27	.	TRBJ1-2	CASSLKGGLYGYTF	TGTGCCAGCAGTTTAAAAGGGGGTCTCTATGGCTACACCTTC
.	TRBV6-5	TRBD2	TRBJ2-7	CASSSLSGRGEQYF	TGTGCCAGCAGTTCGCTAAGCGGGAGAGGCGAGCAGTACTTC
.	TRBV13	.	TRBJ2-1	CASSRFGASGEQFF	TGTGCCAGCAGCCGTTTTGGGGCCTCGGGTGAGCAGTTCTTC
.	TRBV10-2	.	TRBJ1-5	CASSETAFQPQHF	TGCGCCAGCAGTGAGACAGCCTTCCAGCCCCAGCATTTT
.	TRBV5-1	TRBD1	TRBJ2-7	CASSYGQARDEQYF	TGCGCCAGCAGCTACGGACAGGCACGGGACGAGCAGTACTTC
.	TRBV29-1	.	TRBJ2-7	CSVDRGSYEQYF	TGCAGCGTTGATCGGGGCTCCTACGAGCAGTACTTC
.	TRBV3-1/TRBV3-2	TRBD1	TRBJ1-5	CASSRRGGVSNQPQHF	TGTGCCAGCAGCCGCAGAGGGGGCGTGAGCAATCAGCCCCAGCATTTT
medium-sized	TRBV6-4	TRBD1	TRBJ2-2	CASSRTGGDTGELFF	TGTGCCAGCAGCAGGACAGGGGGAGACACCGGGGAGCTGTTTTTT
.	TRBV18	.	TRBJ2-2	CASSPSRGETGELFF	TGTGCCAGCTCACCATCCAGGGGGGAAACCGGGGAGCTGTTTTTT
once	TRBV28	.	TRBJ2-1	CASRFPGGEQFF	TGTGCCAGCCGTTTTCCCGGAGGTGAGCAGTTCTTC
.	TRBV9	TRBD1	TRBJ1-1	CASSVNPRATGGNTEAFF	TGTGCCAGCAGCGTAAATCCCAGGGCGACAGGGGGTAACACTGAAGCTTTCTTT
.	TRBV2	.	TRBJ1-6	CASSGGLYSPLHF	TGTGCCAGCTCCGGGGGTCTTTATTCACCCCTCCACTTT
.	TRBV6-4	.	TRBJ2-2	CASSDSEGNTGELFF	TGTGCCAGCAGTGACTCAGAGGGAAACACCGGGGAGCTGTTTTTT
.	TRBV6-5	.	TRBJ2-7	CASSLLFSYEQYF	TGTGCCAGCAGCCTCTTATTCTCCTACGAGCAGTACTTC